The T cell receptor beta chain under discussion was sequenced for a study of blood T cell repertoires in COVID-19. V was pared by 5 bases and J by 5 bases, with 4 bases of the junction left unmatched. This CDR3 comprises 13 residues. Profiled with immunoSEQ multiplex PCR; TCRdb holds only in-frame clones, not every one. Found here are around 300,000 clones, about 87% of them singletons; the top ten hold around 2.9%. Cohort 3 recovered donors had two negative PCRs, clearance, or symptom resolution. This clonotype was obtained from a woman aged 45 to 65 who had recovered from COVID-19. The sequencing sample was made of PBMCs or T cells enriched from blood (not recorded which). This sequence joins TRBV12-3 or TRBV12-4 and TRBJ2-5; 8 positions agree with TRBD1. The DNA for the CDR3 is TGTGCCAGCAGTGGACAGGGAGTGGAGACCCAGTACTTC. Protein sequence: CASSGQGVETQYF.